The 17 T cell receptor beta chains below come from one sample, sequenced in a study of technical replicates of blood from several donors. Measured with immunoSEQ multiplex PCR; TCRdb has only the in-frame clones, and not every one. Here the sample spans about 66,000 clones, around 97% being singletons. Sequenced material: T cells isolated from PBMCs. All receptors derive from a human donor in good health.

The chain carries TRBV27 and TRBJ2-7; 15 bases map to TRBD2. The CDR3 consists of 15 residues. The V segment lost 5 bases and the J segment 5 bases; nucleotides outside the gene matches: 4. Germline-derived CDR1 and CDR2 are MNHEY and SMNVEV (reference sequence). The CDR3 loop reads CASSERTSGRDEQYF. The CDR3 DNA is TGTGCCAGCAGTGAGAGGACTAGCGGGAGGGACGAGCAGTACTTC.

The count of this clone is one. CDR3 sequence (DNA): TGTGCCAGCAGCCCGGACAGATCCAATGAAAAACTGTTTTTT. Translation gives CASSPDRSNEKLFF. The chain joins TRBV2 to TRBJ1-4; D may be TRBD1 (6 bases). Trimming cost V 6 bases and J 5 bases, with 13 bases left between them. Germline-derived CDR1 and CDR2 are SNHLY and FYNNEI. The length of the CDR3 is 14 residues. Using reference TRBV2 and TRBJ1-4 for the parts outside the CDR3, the full variable domain is EPEVTQTPSHQVTQMGQEVILRCVPISNHLYFYWYRQILGQKVEFLVSFYNNEISEKSEIFDDQFSVERPDGSNFTLKIRSTKLEDSAMYFCASSPDRSNEKLFFGSGTQLSVL.

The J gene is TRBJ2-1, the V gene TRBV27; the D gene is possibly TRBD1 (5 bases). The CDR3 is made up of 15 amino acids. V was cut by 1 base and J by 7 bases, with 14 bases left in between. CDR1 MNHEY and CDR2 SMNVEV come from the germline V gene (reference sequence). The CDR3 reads CASSLWAGMENEQFF. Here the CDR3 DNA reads TGTGCCAGCAGTTTATGGGCAGGGATGGAGAATGAGCAGTTCTTC.

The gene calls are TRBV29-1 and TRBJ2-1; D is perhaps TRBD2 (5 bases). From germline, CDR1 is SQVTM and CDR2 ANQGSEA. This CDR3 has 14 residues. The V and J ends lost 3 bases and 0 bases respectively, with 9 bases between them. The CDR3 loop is CSVDTSGSYNEQFF. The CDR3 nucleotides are TGCAGCGTTGATACCAGCGGCTCCTACAATGAGCAGTTCTTC.

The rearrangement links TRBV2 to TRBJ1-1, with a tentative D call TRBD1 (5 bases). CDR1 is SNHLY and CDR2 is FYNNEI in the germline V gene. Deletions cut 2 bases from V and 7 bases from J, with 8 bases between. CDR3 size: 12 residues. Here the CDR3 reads CASSEPQVEAFF. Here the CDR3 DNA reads TGTGCCAGCAGTGAACCACAGGTTGAAGCTTTCTTT.

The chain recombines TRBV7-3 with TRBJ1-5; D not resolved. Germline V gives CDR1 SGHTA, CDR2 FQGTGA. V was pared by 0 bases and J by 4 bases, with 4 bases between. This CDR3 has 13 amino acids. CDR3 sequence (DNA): TGTGCCAGCAGCTTAACACAGAATCAGCCCCAGCATTTT. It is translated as CASSLTQNQPQHF.

This CDR3 is CASSQQWNTGELFF. The CDR3 DNA is TGCGCCAGCAGTCAACAGTGGAACACCGGGGAGCTGTTTTTT. The chain has TRBV23-1 and TRBJ2-2; D gene uncertain. TRBV23-1 counts as an open reading frame of uncertain function. The CDR3 has 14 residues. Trimming stripped 2 bases from V and 1 base from J, with 5 bases between.

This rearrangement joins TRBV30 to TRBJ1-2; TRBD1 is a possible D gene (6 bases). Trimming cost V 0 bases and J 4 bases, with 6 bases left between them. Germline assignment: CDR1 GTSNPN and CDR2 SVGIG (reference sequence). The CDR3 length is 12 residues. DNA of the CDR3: TGTGCCTGGAGTGTGACAGGCTATGGCTACACCTTC. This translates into CAWSVTGYGYTF.

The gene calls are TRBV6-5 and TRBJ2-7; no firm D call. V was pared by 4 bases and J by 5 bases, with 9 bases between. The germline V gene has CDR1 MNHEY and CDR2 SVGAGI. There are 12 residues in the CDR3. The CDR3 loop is CASSSVLHEQYF. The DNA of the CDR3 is TGTGCCAGCAGTTCGGTTCTCCACGAGCAGTACTTC.

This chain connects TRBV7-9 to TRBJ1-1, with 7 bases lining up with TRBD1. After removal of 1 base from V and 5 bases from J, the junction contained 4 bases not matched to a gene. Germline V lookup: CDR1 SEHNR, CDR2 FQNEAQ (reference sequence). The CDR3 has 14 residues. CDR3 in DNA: TGTGCCAGCAGCTTAGATGCAGGGGGTACTGAAGCTTTCTTT. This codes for CASSLDAGGTEAFF.

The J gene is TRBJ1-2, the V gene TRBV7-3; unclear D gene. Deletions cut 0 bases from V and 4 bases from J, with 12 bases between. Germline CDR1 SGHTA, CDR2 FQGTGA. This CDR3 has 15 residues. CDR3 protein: CASSLTPPVLYGYTF. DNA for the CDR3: TGTGCCAGCAGCTTAACCCCACCAGTCCTCTATGGCTACACCTTC.

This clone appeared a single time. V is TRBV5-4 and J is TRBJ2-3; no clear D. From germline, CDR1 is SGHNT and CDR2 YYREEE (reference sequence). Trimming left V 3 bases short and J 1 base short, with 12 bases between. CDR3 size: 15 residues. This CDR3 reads CASSSPPPRTDTQYF. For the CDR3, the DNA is TGTGCCAGCAGCTCCCCCCCTCCCCGCACAGATACGCAGTATTTT.

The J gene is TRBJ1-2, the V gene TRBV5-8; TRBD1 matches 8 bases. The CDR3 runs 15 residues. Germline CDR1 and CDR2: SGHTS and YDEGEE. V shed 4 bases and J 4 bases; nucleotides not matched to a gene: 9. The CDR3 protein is CASSVGGQEVYGYTF. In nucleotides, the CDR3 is TGTGCCAGCAGCGTCGGGGGACAGGAGGTCTATGGCTACACCTTC.

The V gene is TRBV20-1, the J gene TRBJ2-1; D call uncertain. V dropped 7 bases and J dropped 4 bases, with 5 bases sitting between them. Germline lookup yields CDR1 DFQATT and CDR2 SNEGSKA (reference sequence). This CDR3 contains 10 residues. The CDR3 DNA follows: TGCAGTGTAGAGTACAATGAGCAGTTCTTC. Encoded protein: CSVEYNEQFF.

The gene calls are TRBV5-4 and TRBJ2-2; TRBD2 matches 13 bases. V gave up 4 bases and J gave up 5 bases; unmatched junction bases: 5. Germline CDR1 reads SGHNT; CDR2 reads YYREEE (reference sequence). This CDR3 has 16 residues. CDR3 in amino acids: CASSTSGRARTGELFF. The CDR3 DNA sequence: TGTGCCAGCAGCACTAGCGGGAGGGCCCGGACCGGGGAGCTGTTTTTT. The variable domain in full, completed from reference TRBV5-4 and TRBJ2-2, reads ETGVTQSPTHLIKTRGQQVTLRCSSQSGHNTVSWYQQALGQGPQFIFQYYREEENGRGNFPPRFSGLQFPNYSSELNVNALELDDSALYLCASSTSGRARTGELFFGEGSRLTVL.

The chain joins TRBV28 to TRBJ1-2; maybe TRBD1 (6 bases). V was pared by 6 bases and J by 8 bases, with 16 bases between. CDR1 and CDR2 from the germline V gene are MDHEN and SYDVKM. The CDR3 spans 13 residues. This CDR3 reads CASSLDRVNGYTF. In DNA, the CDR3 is TGTGCCAGCAGCTTGGACAGAGTAAACGGCTACACCTTC.

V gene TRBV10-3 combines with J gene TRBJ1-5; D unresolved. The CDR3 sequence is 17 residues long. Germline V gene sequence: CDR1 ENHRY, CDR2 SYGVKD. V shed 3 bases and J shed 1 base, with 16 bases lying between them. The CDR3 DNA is TGTGCCATCAGTGACCGGATGGGAGGAGGGAGCAATCAGCCCCAGCATTTT. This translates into CAISDRMGGGSNQPQHF.